This TCR beta chain appears in the sequencing data of a study of cytotoxic CD8 clonotypes in ibrutinib-treated CLL (dated by TCRdb to the early 2020s). About the study as a whole: The cohort included about 15 treatment-naive and eleven to twelve relapsed/refractory patients; around 17 were IGHV unmutated. Partial responses were observed in approximately 24 patients and complete responses in 2; after a median follow-up of 68 months, remission was maintained in approximately 14 patients and progression was observed in approximately twelve. Samples at response were collected after a median of about 12 months of treatment, with a range of about 6 to 36 months. On average, each sample had 255,043 productive templates and almost 95,000 productive rearrangements. Longitudinal samples were obtainable from about 30% of the roughly 86 participants in the trial. Cryopreserved peripheral blood mononuclear cells were obtained before treatment, at response, and at either sustained remission or disease progression. Every remission and progressive disease sample was obtained while ibrutinib was still being received by the patients. Broader findings and caveats from the paper: Sampling times were not matched between sustained-remission and progressing patients, and lymph node repertoires were not studied. Public clonotypes were rare and either shrank or stayed stable during treatment, and the rise in clonality at ibrutinib response reflected expansion of private clonotypes. Baseline clonality was found to be higher than that of age-matched healthy donors and was strongly correlated with circulating CD8+ T-cell counts. At ibrutinib response clonality went up, during sustained remission it held steady, and at progression it dropped back toward baseline.

A word on this clone: This clone's antigen is unknown. Per-base qualities were not stored, and no clone one base away is much larger.

A MiSeq instrument was used for deep resolution sequencing, which targeted depths ranging from 1 in 1 million up to 1 in 200,000 T cells, with coverage averaging 10x for each clonotype. TCR beta libraries were generated with the immunoSEQ hsTCRB Kit. The paper's processing steps were these. The data were analyzed with ImmunoSEQ Analyzer and ImmunoSEQ Data Assistant, and V, D and J gene assignments followed IMGT definitions. Clonality, which ranges from 0 to 1, was calculated as one minus the normalized Shannon entropy of productive rearrangement frequencies. Only overrepresented clonotypes making up at least 0.05% of the repertoire of each patient were included in the public clonotype analysis. Repertoires from 10 to 15 age-matched healthy donors in immuneACCESS were used as clonality controls. Here the immuneACCESS table is served through TCRdb, limited to in-frame sequences with V and J called. Missing clones are a known gap in these copies; in checked studies unresolved V genes cover under half, and the rest lacks a known reason. V and J calls and clone size are copied from that table; D and trimming were computed from the DNA. The sample has about 25,000 clones on record, 70% to 90% of them singletons. The ten biggest clones cover more than 6.5% of the sample.

The sample's time point label, decoded: roughly 2 years on ibrutinib. For TCR beta library preparation, 2 to 2.5 micrograms of genomic DNA were isolated from cryopreserved PBMCs. Longitudinal blood samples from CLL patients on ibrutinib monotherapy underwent high-throughput TCR beta sequencing. The patients took part in an open-label, single-center phase 2 trial of ibrutinib monotherapy. The germline V gene (reference sequence) supplies CDR1 LNHDA and CDR2 SQIVND. Including cysteine and phenylalanine, the CDR3 has 15 amino acids. CDR3 DNA is the only sequence kept; it has 45 bases, read in frame from the first base. V loses 9 bases, J loses 0 bases, and the germline ends lie 14 bases apart.

Here the sequenced sample was PBMCs, taken after 24 months of ibrutinib treatment. The V and J genes are TRBV19 and TRBJ1-4; D gene: possibly TRBD1, on 6 matching bases. This clonotype was obtained from a human donor with chronic lymphocytic leukemia. The CDR3 protein is CASLSRGSTNEKLFF. The nucleotide sequence reads TGTGCCAGCCTCTCCAGGGGATCAACTAATGAAAAACTGTTTTTT.